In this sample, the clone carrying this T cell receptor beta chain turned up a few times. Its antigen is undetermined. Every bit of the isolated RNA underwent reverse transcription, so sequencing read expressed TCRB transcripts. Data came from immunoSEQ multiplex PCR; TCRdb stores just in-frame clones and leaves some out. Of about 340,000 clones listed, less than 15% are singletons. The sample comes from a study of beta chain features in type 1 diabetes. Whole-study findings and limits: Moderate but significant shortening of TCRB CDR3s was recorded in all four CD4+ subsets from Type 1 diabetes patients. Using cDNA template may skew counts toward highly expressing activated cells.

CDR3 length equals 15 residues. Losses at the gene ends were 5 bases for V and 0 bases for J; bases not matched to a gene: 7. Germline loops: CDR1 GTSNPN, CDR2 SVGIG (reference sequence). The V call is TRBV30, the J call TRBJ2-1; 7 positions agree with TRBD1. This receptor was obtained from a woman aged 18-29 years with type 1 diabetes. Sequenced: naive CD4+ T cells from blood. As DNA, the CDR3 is TGTGCCTGGCGAAAGACAGGGTTCTCCTACAATGAGCAGTTCTTC. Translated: CAWRKTGFSYNEQFF.